This T cell receptor beta chain was sequenced in a study of cytomegalovirus exposure and HLA in healthy donors. Looked up from germline, CDR1 is MDHEN and CDR2 is SYDVKM. CDR3 size: 13 residues. In the PCR, 60 Vbeta and 13 Jbeta primers were used. Libraries were prepared by immunoSEQ multiplex PCR; TCRdb keeps only in-frame clonotypes and omits some of them. The sample holds fewer than 110,000 clones, about 74% seen once. The rearrangement links TRBV28 to TRBJ2-5; D gene uncertain. The DNA end is more similar to TRBJ2-7, so the J call may be wrong. The TCR originated in a middle-aged woman in good health and CMV-seropositive. The sequenced sample was PBMCs. The CDR3 here is CASSKLLPYEQYF. CDR3 nucleotide sequence: TGTGCCAGCAGCAAACTCCTCCCGTACGAGCAGTACTTC.